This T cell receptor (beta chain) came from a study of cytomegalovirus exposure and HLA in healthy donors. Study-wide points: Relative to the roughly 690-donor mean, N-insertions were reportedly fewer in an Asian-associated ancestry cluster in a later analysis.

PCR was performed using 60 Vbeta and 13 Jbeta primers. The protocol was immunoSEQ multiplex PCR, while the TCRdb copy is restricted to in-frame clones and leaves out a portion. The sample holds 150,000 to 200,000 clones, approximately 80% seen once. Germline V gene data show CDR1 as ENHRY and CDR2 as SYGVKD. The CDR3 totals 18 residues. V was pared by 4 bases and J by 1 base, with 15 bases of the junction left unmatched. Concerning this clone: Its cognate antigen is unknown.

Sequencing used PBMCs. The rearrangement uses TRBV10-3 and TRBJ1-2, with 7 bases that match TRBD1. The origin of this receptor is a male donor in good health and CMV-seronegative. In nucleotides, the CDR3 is TGTGCCATCAGTGTCTGGGCTAGGGACAGTCATGTTAACTATGGCTACACCTTC. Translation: CAISVWARDSHVNYGYTF.